The present T cell receptor (beta chain) was sequenced within a study of early T cells in non-severe SARS-CoV-2 infection. Background on the study: Sequencing of bulk RNA from unsorted whole blood was done, without chain pairing. General study findings and limits: VDJdb matching, biased toward anti-spike CD8 responses, missed private and CD4 specificities.

The length of the CDR3 is 16 residues. V dropped 4 bases and J dropped 0 bases, with 14 bases sitting between them. Germline V gene sequence: CDR1 SGHDT, CDR2 YYEEEE. Comments on this clonotype: No antigen is known for it.

A single record per CDR3 protein comes from TCRdb applying MiXCR to the 5' RACE reads. The sample lists tens of thousands of distinct CDR3 sequences; roughly 12% were seen once. The receptor's source is an adult who was a healthcare worker with PCR-confirmed SARS-CoV-2 infection or an uninfected control (not recorded which). The chain couples TRBV5-6 to TRBJ2-1; D unclear. The specimen was whole blood. In DNA form, the CDR3 reads TGTGCCAGCAGCCCCCTCGGGTCAAGCTCCTACAATGAGCAGTTCTTC. This translates into CASSPLGSSSYNEQFF.